Below, 19 T cell receptor beta chains from the same sample are listed, as sequenced in a study of tumor and adjacent non-tumor tissue in lung cancer. This sample's RNA came from whole unsorted tissue. Three rounds of nested PCR, following a modified ARM-PCR protocol, produced the TCRbeta library. TCRdb fed the multiplex PCR reads into MiXCR, producing one record per CDR3 protein. The sample has 70,000 to 80,000 distinct CDR3 sequences; over 60% are singletons. The source material was lung tumor tissue. The receptor set was obtained from a woman aged 40 to 55 with non-small cell lung cancer.

As for this clonotype: This may stem from a read error, because a much larger clone lies one nucleotide away. The chain is built from TRBV20-1 and TRBJ2-1; 11 bases are shared with TRBD2. V was pared by 6 bases and J by 4 bases, with 17 bases of the junction left unmatched. Germline CDR1 is DFQATT and CDR2 is SNEGSKA (reference sequence). CDR3 length: 18 amino acids. CDR3 protein: CSAPGCATSGDLYNEQFF. For the CDR3, the DNA is TGCAGTGCCCCAGGGTGCGCGACTAGCGGGGACCTATACAATGAGCAGTTCTTC.

This chain connects TRBV6-6 to TRBJ2-3; D is possibly TRBD1 (5 bases). The last part of the DNA fits TRBJ1-5 better; the J call may be wrong. There are 14 residues in the CDR3. Germline V gene data show CDR1 as MNHNY and CDR2 as SVGAGI (reference sequence). This CDR3 reads CASMPSWGGDTQHF. The DNA for the CDR3 is TGTGCCAGCATGCCTAGCTGGGGGGGGGATACGCAGCATTTT.

In nucleotides, the CDR3 is TGTGCCAGCAGTGAAGATTTGGGATGGTCAAGCAGCTCCTACAATGAGCAGTACTTC. Residues: CASSEDLGWSSSSYNEQYF. J is TRBJ2-1 and V is TRBV6-1, with no clear D. TRBJ2-7 explains the end of the DNA better; the J call may be wrong. Germline CDR1 is MNHNS and CDR2 is SASEGT. The CDR3 sequence is 19 residues long.

Note on this clonotype: One end of the junction varies from germline; a read error may be responsible. The rearrangement uses TRBV7-2 and TRBJ2-1; 13 bases are a match to TRBD2. The CDR3 contains 18 residues. Germline CDR1 and CDR2: SGHTA and FQGNSA. This CDR3 reads CANSLELAGGSGNNEQFF. In DNA, the CDR3 is TGTGCCAACAGCTTAGAACTAGCGGGAGGGTCAGGGAACAATGAGCAGTTCTTC.

This clonotype has ten or more counts. V usage is TRBV10-3 and J usage is TRBJ2-1, with D perhaps matching TRBD1 or TRBD2 (5 bases each). Trimming shortened V by 11 bases and J by 0 bases, and 17 bases separated the two germline ends. The CDR3 contains 15 residues. Germline V gene data show CDR1 as ENHRY and CDR2 as SYGVKD. CDR3 protein: CAAVRDPFSYNEQFF. The CDR3 DNA follows: TGTGCCGCCGTCCGGGACCCCTTCTCCTACAATGAGCAGTTCTTC.

To note about this clonotype: At one end the junction does not follow the germline gene, possibly because of a read error. The J gene is TRBJ2-1, the V gene TRBV29-1; D is perhaps TRBD1 (5 bases). This CDR3 has 15 amino acids. Germline lookup yields CDR1 SQVTM and CDR2 ANQGSEA. The CDR3 coding sequence is TGCAGCGTTTCCGTTCGGAAAGGGGCCAACAATGTGCAGTTCTTC. Amino acids: CSVSVRKGANNVQFF.

Comments on this clonotype: No conserved phenylalanine or tryptophan ends this CDR3, so it is likely a read error. The chain recombines TRBV5-6 with TRBJ1-1; possibly TRBD1 for D (5 bases). Trimming took off 0 bases at V and 5 bases at J, with 17 bases between the two ends. Germline V gives CDR1 SGHDT, CDR2 YYEEEE. This CDR3 has 16 amino acids. The CDR3 protein is CASSLGKGSGETEAFV. The CDR3, as DNA: TGTGCCAGCAGCTTGGGGAAGGGGTCGGGAGAAACTGAAGCTTTCGTT.

On this clonotype itself: A single base separates this from a much larger clone, so it may be a read error. The chain recombines TRBV30 with TRBJ2-7; D is uncertain. The CDR3 extends over 12 amino acids. Per germline, CDR1 GTSNPN and CDR2 SVGIG (reference sequence). CDR3 DNA sequence: TGTGCCTGGAGTCCCCTGGGCTACGAGGAGTACTTC. This sequence encodes CAWSPLGYEEYF. The full variable domain, rest sourced from reference TRBV30 and TRBJ2-7, is SQTIHQWPATLVQPVGSPLSLECTVEGTSNPNLYWYRQAAGRGLQLLFYSVGIGQISSEVPQNLSASRPQDRQFILSSKKLLLSDSGFYLCAWSPLGYEEYFGPGTRLTVT.

Concerning this clonotype: One end of the junction fails to match germline, which may point to a read error. This chain uses TRBV12-3 or TRBV12-4 with TRBJ2-1, with 8 bases aligning to TRBD2. The CDR3 has 15 residues. CDR3 bases: TGTGGCAGCACCCGAGCACGGGGGGGTTACAATGAGCAGTTCTTC. Its translation: CGSTRARGGYNEQFF.

V is TRBV6-6 and J is TRBJ2-1, with 8 bases lining up with TRBD2. Germline V lookup: CDR1 MNHNY, CDR2 SVGAGI (reference sequence). The CDR3 spans 16 residues. Unmatched junction bases numbered 19, after V lost 11 bases and J lost 7 bases. The CDR3 here is CADSYSRGGLENEQFF. DNA for the CDR3: TGTGCCGACAGTTACTCCCGGGGGGGGCTAGAGAATGAGCAGTTCTTC.

The rearrangement links TRBV7-3 to TRBJ2-3; tentatively, D is TRBD1 (5 bases). With 2 bases removed from V and 0 bases from J, the gap between germline ends came to 9 bases. This CDR3 has 15 residues. Germline-derived CDR1 and CDR2 are SGHTA and FQGTGA. The CDR3 loop is CASSLGGASTDTQYF. CDR3 nucleotide sequence: TGTGCCAGCAGCTTAGGTGGGGCTAGCACAGATACGCAGTATTTT.

The chain carries TRBV11-2 and TRBJ2-5; tentative D call: TRBD1 (6 bases). The CDR3 consists of 15 residues. Looked up from germline, CDR1 is SGHAT and CDR2 is FQNNGV. Trimming took off 8 bases at V and 5 bases at J, with 21 bases between the two ends. Here the CDR3 DNA reads TGTGCCAGCTGCCGGTCCACTAGGGGGTGGGAGACCCAGTACTTC. Its translation: CASCRSTRGWETQYF.

Note on this clonotype: At one of its ends the junction is not consistent with the germline gene, which may arise from a read error. The chain links TRBV4-2 to TRBJ2-2, with 8 bases lining up with TRBD2. CDR3 length: 18 amino acids. Germline CDR1 is LGHNA and CDR2 is YNFKEQ. CDR3 coding DNA: TGTGCCAACAGCCATCCGGGACTGGCGGGGGGGAACACCGGGGAGCTGTTTTTT. Translation: CANSHPGLAGGNTGELFF.

This clonotype was found many times. V gene TRBV12-3 or TRBV12-4 combines with J gene TRBJ1-2; 9 bases map to TRBD1. Trimming took 7 bases from V and 5 from J; bases not matched to a gene: 5. CDR3 length: 13 amino acids. CDR3 loop: CASTRGTGYGYTF. Written as DNA, the CDR3 is TGTGCCAGCACCAGAGGGACAGGGTATGGCTACACCTTC.

The chain has TRBV11-2 and TRBJ2-7, with D uncertain. Trimming took off 10 bases at V and 4 bases at J, with 11 bases between the two ends. The CDR3 length is 11 residues. The germline V gene has CDR1 SGHAT and CDR2 FQNNGV. In DNA form, the CDR3 reads TGTGCCATCAGAAAGAGTTACGAGCAGTACTTC. Translation gives CAIRKSYEQYF.

This clonotype is classed as medium-sized. The chain couples TRBV29-1 to TRBJ2-1; perhaps D is TRBD1 or TRBD2 (5 bases each). Between the trimmed V and J ends, which lost 5 bases and 7 bases, there was a span of 15 bases. CDR3 length equals 13 residues. Germline CDR1 is SQVTM and CDR2 is ANQGSEA. The DNA for the CDR3 is TGCAGCGTTCCGGGACGAATCCCAAATGAGCAGTTCTTC. Translating it yields CSVPGRIPNEQFF.

In regard to this clonotype: This clone may be a read error of a much larger clone one base away. The chain employs TRBV30 and TRBJ1-1; 11 bases match TRBD1. CDR1 is GTSNPN and CDR2 is SVGIG in the germline V gene (reference sequence). The J segment lost 11 bases and the V segment lost 1 base, leaving 9 bases of the junction unmatched. The CDR3 covers 14 residues. CDR3 region: CAWSADRGQADAFF. The CDR3 DNA sequence: TGTGCCTGGAGTGCGGACAGGGGGCAGGCGGATGCTTTCTTT.

This clonotype was detected only once. This may be a read error, as it is one base from a much larger clone. The chain combines TRBV20-1 with TRBJ1-6; D is uncertain. Germline CDR1 DFQATT, CDR2 SNEGSKA (reference sequence). Trimming pared 3 bases from V and 12 bases from J, leaving 12 bases between. This CDR3 contains 12 residues. Written as DNA, the CDR3 is TGCAGTGCTAGTTCACAAGGGTTACCCCTCCACTTT. It translates to CSASSQGLPLHF.

In its sample, this clonotype was seen a few times. A junction end diverges from the germline sequence, so it may reflect a read error. V and J are TRBV6-5 and TRBJ1-1; D is ambiguous. The CDR3 spans 14 residues. In germline, CDR1 is MNHEY, CDR2 SVGAGI. The CDR3 DNA is TGTGCCAACAGTTACTCGCTTCGGACGCATGAAGCTTTCTTT. Translating gives CANSYSLRTHEAFF.